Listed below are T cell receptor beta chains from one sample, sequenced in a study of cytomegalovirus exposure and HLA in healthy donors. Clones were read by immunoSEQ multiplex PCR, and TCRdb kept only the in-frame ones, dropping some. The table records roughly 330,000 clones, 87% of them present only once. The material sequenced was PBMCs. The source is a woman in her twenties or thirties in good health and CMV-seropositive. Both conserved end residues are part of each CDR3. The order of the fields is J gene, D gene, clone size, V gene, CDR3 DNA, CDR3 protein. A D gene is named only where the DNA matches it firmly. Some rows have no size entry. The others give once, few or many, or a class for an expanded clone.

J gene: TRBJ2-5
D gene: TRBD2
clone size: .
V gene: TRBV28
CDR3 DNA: TGTGCCAGCAGTTTCGCGGGAGAAGAGACCCAGTACTTC
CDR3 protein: CASSFAGEETQYF

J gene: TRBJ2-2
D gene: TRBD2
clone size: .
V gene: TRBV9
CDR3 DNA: TGTGCCAGCAGCCCCGGGCCGATAGCGGGAGGCACCGGGGAGCTGTTTTTT
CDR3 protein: CASSPGPIAGGTGELFF

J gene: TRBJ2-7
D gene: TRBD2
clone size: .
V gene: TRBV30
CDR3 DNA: TGTGCCTGGACCCGGGGGGGGTTCGAGCAGTACTTC
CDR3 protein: CAWTRGGFEQYF

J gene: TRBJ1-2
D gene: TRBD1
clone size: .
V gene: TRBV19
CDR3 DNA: TGTGCCAGTAGTCCTGGGGACAGACCGTTCTATGGCTACACCTTC
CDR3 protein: CASSPGDRPFYGYTF

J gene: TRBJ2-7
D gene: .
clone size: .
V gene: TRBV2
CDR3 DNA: TGTGCCAGCAGCCTAGCCTACGAGCAGTACTTC
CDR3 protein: CASSLAYEQYF

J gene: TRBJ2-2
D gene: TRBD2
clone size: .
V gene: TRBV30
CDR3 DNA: TGTGCCTGGAAAAGCGGGAGGGCAACCGGGGAGCTGTTTTTT
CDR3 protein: CAWKSGRATGELFF

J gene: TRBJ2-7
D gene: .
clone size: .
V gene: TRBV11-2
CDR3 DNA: TGTGCCAGCAGTTACGGGCTCTACGAGCAGTACTTC
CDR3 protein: CASSYGLYEQYF

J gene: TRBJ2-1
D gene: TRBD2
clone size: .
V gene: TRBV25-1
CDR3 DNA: TGTGCCAGTAGTGATGGACTAGCGGGAGCCCATGAGCAGTTCTTC
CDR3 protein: CASSDGLAGAHEQFF

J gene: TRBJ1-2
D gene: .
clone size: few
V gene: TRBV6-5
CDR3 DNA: TGTGCCAGCGGTCAGTACTATGGCTACACCTTC
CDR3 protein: CASGQYYGYTF

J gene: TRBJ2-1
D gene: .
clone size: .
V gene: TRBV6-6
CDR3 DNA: TGTGCCAGCAGCGTAGGGACCCAAACCTACAATGAGCAGTTCTTC
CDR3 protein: CASSVGTQTYNEQFF

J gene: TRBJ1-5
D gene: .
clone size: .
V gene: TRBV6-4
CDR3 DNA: TGTGCCAGCGGACCCAGGGGCAATCAGCCCCAGCATTTT
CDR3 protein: CASGPRGNQPQHF

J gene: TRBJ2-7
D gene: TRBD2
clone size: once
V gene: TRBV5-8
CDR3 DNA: TGTGCCAGCAGCTGGGGACTAGCGGCCTACGAGCAGTACTTC
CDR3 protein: CASSWGLAAYEQYF

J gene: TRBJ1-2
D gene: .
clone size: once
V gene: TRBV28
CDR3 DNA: TGTGCCAGCAGTCGAAGGGATGGCTACACCTTC
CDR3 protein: CASSRRDGYTF

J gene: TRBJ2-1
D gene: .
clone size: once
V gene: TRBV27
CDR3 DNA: TGTGCCAGCAGTTTCCGCTACAATGAGCAGTTCTTC
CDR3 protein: CASSFRYNEQFF

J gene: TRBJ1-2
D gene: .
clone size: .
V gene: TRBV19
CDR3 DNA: TGTGCCAGTAGTATAGGAGGGTTTAACTATGGCTACACCTTC
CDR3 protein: CASSIGGFNYGYTF

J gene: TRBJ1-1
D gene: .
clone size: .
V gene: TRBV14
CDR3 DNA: TGTGCCAGCAGCCAGGGAGTCACTGAAGCTTTCTTT
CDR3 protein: CASSQGVTEAFF

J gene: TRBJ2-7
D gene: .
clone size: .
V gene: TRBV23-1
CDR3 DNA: TGCGCCAGCGGACGGAGGGAGCAGTACTTC
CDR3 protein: CASGRREQYF

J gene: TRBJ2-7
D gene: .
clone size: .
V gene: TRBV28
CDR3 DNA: TGTGCCAGCAGTTTGCCAGGGGGGTCCTACGAGCAGTACTTC
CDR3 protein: CASSLPGGSYEQYF

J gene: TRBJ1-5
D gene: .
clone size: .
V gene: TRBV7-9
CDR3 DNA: TGTGCCAGCAGCTTGGGAGGGAATAGCAATCAGCCCCAGCATTTT
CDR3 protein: CASSLGGNSNQPQHF

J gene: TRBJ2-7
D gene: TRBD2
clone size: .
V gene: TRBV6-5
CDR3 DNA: TGTGCCAGCAGTTCCCAGGGACTAGCGGGACACTCTACCTACTTC
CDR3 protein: CASSSQGLAGHSTYF

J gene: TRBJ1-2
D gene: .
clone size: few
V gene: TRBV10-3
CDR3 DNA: TGTGCCATCGGTTCACAAGGACGAGGAGTTTATGGCTACACCTTC
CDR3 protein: CAIGSQGRGVYGYTF

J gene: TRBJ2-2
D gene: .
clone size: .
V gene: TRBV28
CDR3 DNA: TGTGCCAGCAGTTCAAGACAAAGCCCCACCGGGGAGCTGTTTTTT
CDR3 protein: CASSSRQSPTGELFF

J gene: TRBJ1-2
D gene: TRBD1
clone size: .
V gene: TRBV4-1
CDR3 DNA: TGCGCCAGCAGCCAGGGACAGGGGGGTTACTATGGCTACACCTTC
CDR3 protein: CASSQGQGGYYGYTF

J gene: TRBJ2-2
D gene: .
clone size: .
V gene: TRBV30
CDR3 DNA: TGTGCCTGGAGTAGTGGTCTGGGAACCGGGGAGCTGTTTTTT
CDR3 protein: CAWSSGLGTGELFF

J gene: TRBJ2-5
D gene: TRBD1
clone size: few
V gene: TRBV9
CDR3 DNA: TGTGCCAGCAGCTCCGGGACAGGGCAAGAGACCCAGTACTTC
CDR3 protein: CASSSGTGQETQYF

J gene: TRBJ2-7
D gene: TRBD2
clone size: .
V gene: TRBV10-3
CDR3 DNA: TGTGCCATCAGTGAGGAGGCTAGCGGGGGGGCCTACTCTGTCTACGAGCAGTACTTC
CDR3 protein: CAISEEASGGAYSVYEQYF

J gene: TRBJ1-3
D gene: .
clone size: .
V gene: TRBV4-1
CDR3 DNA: TGCGCCAGTAGGGGAGGCACTTACTCTGGAAACACCATATATTTT
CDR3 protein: CASRGGTYSGNTIYF

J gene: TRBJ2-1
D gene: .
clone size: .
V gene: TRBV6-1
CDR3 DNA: TGTGCCAGCAGTGAAGCTGTCCTCCAGAGGCTAGCAGAGTACAATGAGCAGTTCTTC
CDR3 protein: CASSEAVLQRLAEYNEQFF

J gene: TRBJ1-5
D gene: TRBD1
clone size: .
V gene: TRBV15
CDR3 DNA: TGTGCCACAAGATTGGACAGGGGATACCAGCCCCAGCATTTT
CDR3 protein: CATRLDRGYQPQHF

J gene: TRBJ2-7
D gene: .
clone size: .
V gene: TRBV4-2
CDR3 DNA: TGTGCCAGCAGCCAAGATTTGGACCCTGCCTACGAGCAGTACTTC
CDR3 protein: CASSQDLDPAYEQYF

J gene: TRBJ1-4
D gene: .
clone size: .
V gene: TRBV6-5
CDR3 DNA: TGTGCCAGCAGTTACACGACTAAAGAAAAACTGTTTTTT
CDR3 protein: CASSYTTKEKLFF

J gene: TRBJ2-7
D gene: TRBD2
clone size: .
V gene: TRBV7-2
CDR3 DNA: TGTGCCAGCAGCTTTAAGCGGGGACCGGTCGAGCAGTACTTC
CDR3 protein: CASSFKRGPVEQYF

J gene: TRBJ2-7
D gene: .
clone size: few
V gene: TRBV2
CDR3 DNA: TGTGCCAGCCTGGATTACTACGAGCAGTACTTC
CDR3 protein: CASLDYYEQYF

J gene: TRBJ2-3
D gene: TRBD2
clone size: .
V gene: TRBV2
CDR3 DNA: TGTGCCAGCAGTGAATGGGCTAGCGGTGGAGCAGATACGCAGTATTTT
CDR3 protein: CASSEWASGGADTQYF

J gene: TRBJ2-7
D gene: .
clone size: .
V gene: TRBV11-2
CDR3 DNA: TGTGCCAGCAGCCCTTGGGATCCGTACGAGCAGTACTTC
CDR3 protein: CASSPWDPYEQYF

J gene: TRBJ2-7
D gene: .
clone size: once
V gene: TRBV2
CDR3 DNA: TGTGCCAGCAGTTTAGCCTTGGAGCAGTACTTC
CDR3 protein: CASSLALEQYF

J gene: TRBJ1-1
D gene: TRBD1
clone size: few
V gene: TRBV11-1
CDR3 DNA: TGTGCCAGCAGCCCCAGGGGGCAAACTGAAGCTTTCTTT
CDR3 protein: CASSPRGQTEAFF

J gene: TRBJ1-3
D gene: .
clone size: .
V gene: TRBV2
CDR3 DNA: TGTGCCAGCAGTACAGGGAAAGGAAACACCATATATTTT
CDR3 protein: CASSTGKGNTIYF

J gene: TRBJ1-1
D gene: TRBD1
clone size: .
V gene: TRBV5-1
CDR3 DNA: TGCGCCAGCAGCCTTGACAGGGGATTGGGGACTGAAGCTTTCTTT
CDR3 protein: CASSLDRGLGTEAFF

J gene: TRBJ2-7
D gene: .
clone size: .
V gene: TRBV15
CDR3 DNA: TGTGCCACCAGCAGAGATCGTAGGGGGGTGTCGAGCTACGAGCAGTACTTC
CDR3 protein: CATSRDRRGVSSYEQYF

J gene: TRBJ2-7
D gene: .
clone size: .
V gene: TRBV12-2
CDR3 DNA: TGTGCAAGTCGCTTAGGGGGACTAGCGGGAGGGCCCGCATACGAGCAGTACTTC
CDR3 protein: CASRLGGLAGGPAYEQYF

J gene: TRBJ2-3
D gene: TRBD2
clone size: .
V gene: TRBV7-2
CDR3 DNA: TGTGCCAGCAGCTTAGTTGGTAGCGGGGGTATCACAGATACGCAGTATTTT
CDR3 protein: CASSLVGSGGITDTQYF